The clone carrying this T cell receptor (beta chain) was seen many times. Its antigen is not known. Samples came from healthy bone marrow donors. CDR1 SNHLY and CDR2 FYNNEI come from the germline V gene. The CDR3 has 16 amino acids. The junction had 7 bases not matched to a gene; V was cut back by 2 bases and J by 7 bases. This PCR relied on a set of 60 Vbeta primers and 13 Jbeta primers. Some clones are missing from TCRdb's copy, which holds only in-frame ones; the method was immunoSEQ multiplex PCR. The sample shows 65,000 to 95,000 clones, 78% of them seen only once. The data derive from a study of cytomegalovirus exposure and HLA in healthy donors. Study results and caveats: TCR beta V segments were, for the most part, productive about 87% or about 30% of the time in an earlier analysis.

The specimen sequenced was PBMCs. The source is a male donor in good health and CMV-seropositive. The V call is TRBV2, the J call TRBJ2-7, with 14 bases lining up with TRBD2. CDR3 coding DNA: TGTGCCAGCAGTGAACCGCAGGGACTAGCGGGAGAGGAGCAGTACTTC. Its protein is CASSEPQGLAGEEQYF.